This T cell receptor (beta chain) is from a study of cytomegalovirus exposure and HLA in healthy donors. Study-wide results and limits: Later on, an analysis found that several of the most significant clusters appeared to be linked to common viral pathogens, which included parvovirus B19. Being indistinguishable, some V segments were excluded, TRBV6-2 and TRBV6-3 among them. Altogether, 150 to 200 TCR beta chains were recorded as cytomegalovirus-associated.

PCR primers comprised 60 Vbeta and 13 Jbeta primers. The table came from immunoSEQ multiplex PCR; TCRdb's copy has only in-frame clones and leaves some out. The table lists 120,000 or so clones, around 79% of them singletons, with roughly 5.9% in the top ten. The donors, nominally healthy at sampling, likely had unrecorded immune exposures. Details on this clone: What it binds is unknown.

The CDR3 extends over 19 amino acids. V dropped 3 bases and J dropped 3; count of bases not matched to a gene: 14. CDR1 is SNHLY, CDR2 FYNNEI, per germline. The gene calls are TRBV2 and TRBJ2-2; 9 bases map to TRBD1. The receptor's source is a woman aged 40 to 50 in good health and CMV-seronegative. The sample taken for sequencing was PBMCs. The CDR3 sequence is CASSETDRGYGGDTGELFF. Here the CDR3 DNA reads TGTGCCAGCAGTGAGACGGACAGGGGTTATGGAGGGGACACCGGGGAGCTGTTTTTT. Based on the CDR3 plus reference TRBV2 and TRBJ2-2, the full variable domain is EPEVTQTPSHQVTQMGQEVILRCVPISNHLYFYWYRQILGQKVEFLVSFYNNEISEKSEIFDDQFSVERPDGSNFTLKIRSTKLEDSAMYFCASSETDRGYGGDTGELFFGEGSRLTVL.